The clone carrying this T cell receptor (beta chain) showed up many times. These data originate in a study of breast tumors, draining lymph nodes, adjacent tissues. TCRdb analysed the multiplex PCR reads with MiXCR anew, one entry per CDR3 protein. Of 13,000 to 15,000 distinct CDR3 sequences listed, roughly 48% are singletons. Sample: tumor-adjacent breast tissue. The TCR sequence derives from a female donor with breast cancer. Some clones in this sample may be carry-over from other donors' samples.

Written as DNA, the CDR3 is TGTGCCAGCAGCTTGACCCTTATTAGCAATCAGCCCCAGCATTTT. Amino acid sequence: CASSLTLISNQPQHF. V usage is TRBV5-8 and J usage is TRBJ1-5; D remains unclear. Germline V gene sequence: CDR1 SGHTS, CDR2 YDEGEE. V was trimmed by 1 base and J by 0 bases, leaving 8 bases between them. The CDR3 runs 15 residues.